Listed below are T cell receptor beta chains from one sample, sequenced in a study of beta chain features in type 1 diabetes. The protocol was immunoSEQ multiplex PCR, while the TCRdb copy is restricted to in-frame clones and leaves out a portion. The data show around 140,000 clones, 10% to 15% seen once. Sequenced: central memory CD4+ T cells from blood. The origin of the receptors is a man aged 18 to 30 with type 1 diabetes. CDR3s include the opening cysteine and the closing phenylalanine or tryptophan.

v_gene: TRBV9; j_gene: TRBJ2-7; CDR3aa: CASSVQGGAYEQYF
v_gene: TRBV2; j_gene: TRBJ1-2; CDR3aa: CASSETKSYTF
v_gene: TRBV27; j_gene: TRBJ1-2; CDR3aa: CASSPQDTVGRTF
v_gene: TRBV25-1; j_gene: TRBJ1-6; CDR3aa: CASSEGQGGSPLHF
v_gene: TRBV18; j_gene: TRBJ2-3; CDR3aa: CASSPPNTGRTDTQYF
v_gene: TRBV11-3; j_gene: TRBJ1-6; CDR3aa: CASSLQGSSPLHF
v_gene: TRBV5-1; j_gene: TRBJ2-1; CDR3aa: CASSLAGSREDEQFF
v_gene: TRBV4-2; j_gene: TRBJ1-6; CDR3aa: CASSQGQEESPLHF
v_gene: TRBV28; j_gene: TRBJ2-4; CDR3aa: CASSSRTGAGYIQYF
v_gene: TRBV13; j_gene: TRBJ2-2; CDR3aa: CASSSFTGTLNTGELFF
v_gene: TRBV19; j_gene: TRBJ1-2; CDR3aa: CASSVDKGYGYTF
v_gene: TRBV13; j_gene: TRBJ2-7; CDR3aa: CASSWVSGGQASSYEQYF
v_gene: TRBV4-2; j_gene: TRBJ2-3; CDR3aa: CASSRGGPTDTQYF
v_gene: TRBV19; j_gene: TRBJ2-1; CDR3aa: CASSIAQGGGWFF
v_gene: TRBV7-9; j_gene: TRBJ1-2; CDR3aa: CAGHSGGDYGYTF
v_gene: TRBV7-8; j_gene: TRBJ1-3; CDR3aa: CASSLTPGRGPSGNTIYF
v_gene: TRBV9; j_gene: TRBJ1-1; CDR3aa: CASSVGPGGTAEAFF
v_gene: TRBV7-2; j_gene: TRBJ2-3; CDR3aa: CASSLAVGGGTDTQYF